This is a list of T cell receptor beta chains from one sample in a study of cytomegalovirus exposure and HLA in healthy donors. Here immunoSEQ multiplex PCR was the method, and the copy in TCRdb shows in-frame clones only, minus some. Of about 330,000 clones listed, 86% are singletons. Source material: PBMCs. Receptor source: a woman in her late teens or twenties in good health and CMV-seronegative. Both conserved end residues are part of each CDR3. The order of the fields is J gene, V gene, CDR3 protein.

>TRBJ2-7|TRBV29-1
CSVVSRPGFGAYEQYF
>TRBJ2-7|TRBV10-2
CASSEGGGGYF
>TRBJ1-2|TRBV4-3
CASSQDTGRVDGYTF
>TRBJ1-2|TRBV28
CASSFVPGNYGYTF
>TRBJ2-7|TRBV28
CASSSILPLDRGEQYF
>TRBJ1-1|TRBV28
CASSAQGEAFF
>TRBJ2-7|TRBV7-2
CASSYGQGSYEQYF
>TRBJ2-1|TRBV19
CASSIWGEAGVGGEQFF
>TRBJ2-7|TRBV19
CASSIEGSLSYEQYF
>TRBJ1-2|TRBV5-8
CASSSTGTF
>TRBJ1-3|TRBV27
CASRSLSGNTIYF
>TRBJ2-1|TRBV25-1
CASSDVTGRSYNEQFF
>TRBJ2-2|TRBV5-1
CASGTGLGTGELFF
>TRBJ2-1|TRBV29-1
CSVEGLARSYNEQFF
>TRBJ1-1|TRBV18
CASSPREVTDTEAFF
>TRBJ2-5|TRBV7-7
CASSRGQGGTQYF
>TRBJ1-2|TRBV2
CASSDGRGHGYTF
>TRBJ2-3|TRBV7-9
CASRGSPWGVFTDTQYF
>TRBJ1-1|TRBV5-4
CASSPAQTQGAEAFF
>TRBJ1-1|TRBV2
CASSERGVTEAFF
>TRBJ2-7|TRBV7-9
CASSSGGRPLSYEQYF
>TRBJ2-1|TRBV9
CASSVASLRAGSYSYNEQFF
>TRBJ2-7|TRBV4-2
CASSQEAGGAGSYEQYF
>TRBJ2-7|TRBV9
CASSPRSGDYEQYF
>TRBJ1-5|TRBV7-7
CASSLALNQPQHF
>TRBJ2-7|TRBV4-1
CASSQIDRAAYEQYF
>TRBJ2-5|TRBV6-1
CASSGAGQETQYF
>TRBJ2-5|TRBV5-6
CASTRTPPSGTQYF
>TRBJ2-7|TRBV28
CASRKQGVSYEQYF
>TRBJ1-4|TRBV28
CATLKTGINEKLFF
>TRBJ1-1|TRBV11-2
CASSSLQAYTEAFF
>TRBJ1-3|TRBV30
CAWRQGSGNTIYF
>TRBJ2-3|TRBV7-3
CASGTSGTDTQYF
>TRBJ1-1|TRBV28
CALEGVPGGEAFF
>TRBJ2-5|TRBV11-1
CASSYRDRGQETQYF
>TRBJ2-3|TRBV27
CASSLRVQPRGLAGVRNTQYF
>TRBJ1-2|TRBV5-1
CASSLETGGGVDYGYTF
>TRBJ1-2|TRBV28
CASSDTTGLRGYGYTF
>TRBJ2-1|TRBV7-9
CASSPSGRNEQFF
>TRBJ2-7|TRBV9
CASSRGLSYEQYF